This TCR beta chain stems from a study of tumor-infiltrating lymphocytes in primary liver carcinoma. For the study at large: Patients were men and women aged 30 to 69 years.

A primer matching the constant region was used to make TCR beta cDNA from 500 ng of total RNA. Amplification in three nested multiplex PCR rounds with slightly modified ARM-PCR gave rise to TCR beta libraries. Two initial PCR rounds of about 10 cycles each paired TRBV1-TRBV30 forward primers with a C-beta reverse primer. MiXCR, applied by TCRdb to the multiplex PCR reads, yields one record per CDR3 protein. The table has about 320,000 distinct CDR3 sequences, roughly 60% seen once. Blood RNA originated from unsorted whole blood, with germline DNA additionally extracted. Of note for this clonotype: Its cognate antigen is unknown. Compared with germline, one end of the junction differs, possibly owing to a read error.

The CDR3 totals 16 residues. CDR1 is SQVTM and CDR2 is ANQGSEA in the germline V gene. General study results and limits: Paired tumor-adjacent and tumor-blood samples overlapped less than tumor region pairs did.

The sequence derives from a man aged 35 to 55 with primary liver carcinoma and hepatitis B virus infection. What was sequenced was peripheral blood. The V and J genes are TRBV29-1 and TRBJ2-7, with D perhaps matching TRBD1 or TRBD2 (5 bases each). The chain's CDR3 is CGVEAGQPRGVYEQYF. The DNA of the CDR3 is TGCGGCGTTGAGGCTGGGCAACCCCGAGGGGTCTACGAGCAGTACTTC.